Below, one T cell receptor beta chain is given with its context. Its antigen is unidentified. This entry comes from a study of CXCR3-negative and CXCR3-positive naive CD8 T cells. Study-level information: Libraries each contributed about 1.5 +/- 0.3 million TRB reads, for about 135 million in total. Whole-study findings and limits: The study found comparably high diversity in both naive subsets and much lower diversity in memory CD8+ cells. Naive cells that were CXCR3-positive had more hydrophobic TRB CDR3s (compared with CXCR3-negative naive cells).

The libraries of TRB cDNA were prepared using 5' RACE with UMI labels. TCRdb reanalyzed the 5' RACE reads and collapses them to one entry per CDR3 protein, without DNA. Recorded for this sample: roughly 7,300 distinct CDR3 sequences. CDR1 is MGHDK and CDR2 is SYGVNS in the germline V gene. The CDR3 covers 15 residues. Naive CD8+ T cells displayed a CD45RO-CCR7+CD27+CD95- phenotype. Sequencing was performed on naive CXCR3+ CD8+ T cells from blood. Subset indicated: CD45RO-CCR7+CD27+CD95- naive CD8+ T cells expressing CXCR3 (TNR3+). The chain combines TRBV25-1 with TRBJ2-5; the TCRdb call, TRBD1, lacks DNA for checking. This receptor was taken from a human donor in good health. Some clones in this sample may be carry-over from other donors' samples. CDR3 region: CASSVSRSTPWAQYF.